This entry is about one TCR beta chain. This sample was included in a study of TIL therapy for anti-PD-1-resistant metastatic lung cancer. Study summary: Median patient age was about 55, ranging about 35-80 years.

CDR1 is SGHNT, CDR2 YYREEE, per germline (reference sequence). This CDR3 contains 15 residues. J lost 2 bases, V lost 5 bases, and 9 bases had no gene match. This was the immunoSEQ v3 assay. Assay: immunoSEQ multiplex PCR; the TCRdb copy retains only in-frame clones and omits some. The data show about 60,000 clones, around 68% seen once. The time point denotes: pre-treatment sample, taken before nivolumab and TIL therapy. Patients were adults with stage 4 NSCLC. The chain uses TRBV5-4 and TRBJ2-7, with 8 bases lining up with TRBD1. The TCR originated in a person between 30 and 79 years old with non-small cell lung cancer. This specimen was blood, taken at baseline. This chain's CDR3 is CASSSRTGSTYEQYF. The DNA of the CDR3 is TGTGCCAGCAGTTCTCGGACAGGGAGTACCTACGAGCAGTACTTC.